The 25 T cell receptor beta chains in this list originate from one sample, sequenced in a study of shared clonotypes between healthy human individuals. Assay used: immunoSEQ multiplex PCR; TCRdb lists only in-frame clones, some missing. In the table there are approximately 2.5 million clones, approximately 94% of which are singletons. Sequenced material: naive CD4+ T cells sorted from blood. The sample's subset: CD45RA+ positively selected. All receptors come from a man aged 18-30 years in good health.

The CDR3 sequence: CASGLAGGPDTQYF. In DNA form, the CDR3 reads TGTGCCAGCGGCCTCGCGGGAGGGCCAGATACGCAGTATTTT. The chain is built from TRBV9 and TRBJ2-3; 9 bases match TRBD2. This CDR3 spans 14 amino acids. Germline CDR1 reads SGDLS; CDR2 reads YYNGEE. J was trimmed by 4 bases and V by 7 bases; bases with no gene match: 7.

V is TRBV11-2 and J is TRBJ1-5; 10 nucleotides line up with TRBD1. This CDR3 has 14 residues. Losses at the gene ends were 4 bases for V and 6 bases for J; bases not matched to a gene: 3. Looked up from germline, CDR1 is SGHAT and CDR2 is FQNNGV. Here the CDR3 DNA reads TGTGCCAGCAGCTCAGACAGGGGGCCTCAGCCCCAGCATTTT. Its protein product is CASSSDRGPQPQHF.

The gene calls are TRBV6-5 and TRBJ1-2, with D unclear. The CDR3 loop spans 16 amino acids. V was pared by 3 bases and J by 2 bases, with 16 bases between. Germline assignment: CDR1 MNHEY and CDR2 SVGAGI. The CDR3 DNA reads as TGTGCCAGCAGTTATCCCCTCGGCGCCACAAACTATGGCTACACCTTC. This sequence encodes CASSYPLGATNYGYTF.

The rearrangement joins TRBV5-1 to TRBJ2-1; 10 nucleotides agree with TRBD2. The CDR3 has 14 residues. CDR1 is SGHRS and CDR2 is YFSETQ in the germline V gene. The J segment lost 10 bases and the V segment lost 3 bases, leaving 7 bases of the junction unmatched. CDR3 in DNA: TGCGCCAGCAGCTCCAGCGGGGGGGTTACGGAGCAGTTCTTC. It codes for CASSSSGGVTEQFF.

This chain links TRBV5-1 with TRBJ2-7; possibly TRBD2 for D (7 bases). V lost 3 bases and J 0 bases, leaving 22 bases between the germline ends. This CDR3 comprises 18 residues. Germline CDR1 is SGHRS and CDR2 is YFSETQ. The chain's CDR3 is CASSYRGALVESSYEQYF. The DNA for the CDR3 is TGCGCCAGCAGCTACCGGGGGGCCTTAGTGGAGAGCTCCTACGAGCAGTACTTC.

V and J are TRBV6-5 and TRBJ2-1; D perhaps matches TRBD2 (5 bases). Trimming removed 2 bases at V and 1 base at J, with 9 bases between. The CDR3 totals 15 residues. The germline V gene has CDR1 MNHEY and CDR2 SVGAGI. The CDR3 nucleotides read TGTGCCAGCAGTTACCGGGAACAGTCCTACAATGAGCAGTTCTTC. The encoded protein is CASSYREQSYNEQFF.

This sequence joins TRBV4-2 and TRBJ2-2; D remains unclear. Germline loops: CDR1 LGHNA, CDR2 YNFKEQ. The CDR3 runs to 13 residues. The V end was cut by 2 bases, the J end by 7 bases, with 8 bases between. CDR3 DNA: TGTGCCAGCAGCCAACGGACGTTCGGGGAGCTGTTTTTT. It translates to CASSQRTFGELFF.

This chain's CDR3 is CASNLKGTQYF. The CDR3 DNA reads as TGTGCCAGCAATCTAAAGGGGACCCAGTACTTC. The chain uses TRBV2 and TRBJ2-5, with D hard to call. V lost 7 bases and J lost 7, with 10 bases in between. CDR3 length equals 11 residues. CDR1 and CDR2 from the germline V gene are SNHLY and FYNNEI.

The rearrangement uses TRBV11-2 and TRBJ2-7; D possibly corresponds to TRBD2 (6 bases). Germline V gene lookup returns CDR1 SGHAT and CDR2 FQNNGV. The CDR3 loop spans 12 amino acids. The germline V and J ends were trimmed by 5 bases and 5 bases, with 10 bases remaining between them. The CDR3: CASSQLANEQYF. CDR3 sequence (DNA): TGTGCCAGCAGCCAGCTAGCGAACGAGCAGTACTTC.

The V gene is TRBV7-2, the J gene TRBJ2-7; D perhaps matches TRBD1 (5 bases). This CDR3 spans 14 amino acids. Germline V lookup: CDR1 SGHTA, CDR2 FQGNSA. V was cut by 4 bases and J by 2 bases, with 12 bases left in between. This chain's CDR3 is CASSSPTVPYEQYF. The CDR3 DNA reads TGTGCCAGCAGCTCGCCGACAGTTCCCTACGAGCAGTACTTC.

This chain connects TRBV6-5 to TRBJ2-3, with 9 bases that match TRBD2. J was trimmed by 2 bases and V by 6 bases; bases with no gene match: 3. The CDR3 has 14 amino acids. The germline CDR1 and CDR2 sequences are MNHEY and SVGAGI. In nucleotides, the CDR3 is TGTGCCAGCAGCCGCGGGAGGGCCACAGATACGCAGTATTTT. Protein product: CASSRGRATDTQYF.

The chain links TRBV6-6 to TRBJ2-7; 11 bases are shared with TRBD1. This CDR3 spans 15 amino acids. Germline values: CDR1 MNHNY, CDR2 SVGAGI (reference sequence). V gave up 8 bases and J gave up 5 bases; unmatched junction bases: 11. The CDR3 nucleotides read TGTGCCAGCGGGGACAGGGGGGCCCCTAGTCACGAGCAGTACTTC. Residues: CASGDRGAPSHEQYF.

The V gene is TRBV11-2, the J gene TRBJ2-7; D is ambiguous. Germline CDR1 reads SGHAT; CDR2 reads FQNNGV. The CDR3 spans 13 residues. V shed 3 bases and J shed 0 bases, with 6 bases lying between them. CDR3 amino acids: CASSLTDSYEQYF. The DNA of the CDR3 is TGTGCCAGCAGCTTGACTGACTCCTACGAGCAGTACTTC. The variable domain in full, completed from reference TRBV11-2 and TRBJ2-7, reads EAGVAQSPRYKIIEKRQSVAFWCNPISGHATLYWYQQILGQGPKLLIQFQNNGVVDDSQLPKDRFSAERLKGVDSTLKIQPAKLEDSAVYLCASSLTDSYEQYFGPGTRLTVT.

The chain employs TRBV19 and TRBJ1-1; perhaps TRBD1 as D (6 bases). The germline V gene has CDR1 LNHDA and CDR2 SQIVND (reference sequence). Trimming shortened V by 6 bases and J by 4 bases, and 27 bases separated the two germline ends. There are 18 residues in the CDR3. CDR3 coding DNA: TGTGCCAGTAGCCCAAGGGGGGAGGGGGAAATTAGGGGCACTGAAGCTTTCTTT. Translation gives CASSPRGEGEIRGTEAFF.

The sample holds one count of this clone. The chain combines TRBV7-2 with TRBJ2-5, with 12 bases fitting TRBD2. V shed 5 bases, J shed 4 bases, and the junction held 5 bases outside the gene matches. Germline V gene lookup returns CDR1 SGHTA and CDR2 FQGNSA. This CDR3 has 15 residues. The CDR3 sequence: CASSLRTSGIETQYF. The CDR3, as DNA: TGTGCCAGCAGCCTTAGGACTAGCGGGATAGAGACCCAGTACTTC.

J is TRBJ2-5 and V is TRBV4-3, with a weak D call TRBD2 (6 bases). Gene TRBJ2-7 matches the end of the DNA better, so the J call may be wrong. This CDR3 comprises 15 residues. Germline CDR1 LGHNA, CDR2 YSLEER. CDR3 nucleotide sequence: TGCGCCAGCAGCCACGGTTATCGGGAGAAATACGAGCAGTACTTC. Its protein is CASSHGYREKYEQYF.

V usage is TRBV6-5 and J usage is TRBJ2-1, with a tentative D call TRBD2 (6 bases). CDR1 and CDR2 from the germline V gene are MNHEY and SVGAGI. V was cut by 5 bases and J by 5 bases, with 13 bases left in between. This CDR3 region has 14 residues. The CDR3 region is CASSIGGVDNEQFF. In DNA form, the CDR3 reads TGTGCCAGCAGTATCGGCGGGGTGGACAATGAGCAGTTCTTC.

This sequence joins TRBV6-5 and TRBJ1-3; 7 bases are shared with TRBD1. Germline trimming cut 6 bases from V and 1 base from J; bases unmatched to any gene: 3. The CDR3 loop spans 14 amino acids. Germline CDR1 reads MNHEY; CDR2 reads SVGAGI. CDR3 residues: CASRRGQSGNTIYF. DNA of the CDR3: TGTGCCAGCAGAAGGGGACAGTCTGGAAACACCATATATTTT.

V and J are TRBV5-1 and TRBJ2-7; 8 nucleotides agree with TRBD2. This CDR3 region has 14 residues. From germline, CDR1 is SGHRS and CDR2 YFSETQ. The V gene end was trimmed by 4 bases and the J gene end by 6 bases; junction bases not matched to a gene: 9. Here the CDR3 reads CASSPRTSKGEQYF. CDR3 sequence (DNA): TGCGCCAGCAGCCCGCGGACTAGCAAGGGCGAGCAGTACTTC.

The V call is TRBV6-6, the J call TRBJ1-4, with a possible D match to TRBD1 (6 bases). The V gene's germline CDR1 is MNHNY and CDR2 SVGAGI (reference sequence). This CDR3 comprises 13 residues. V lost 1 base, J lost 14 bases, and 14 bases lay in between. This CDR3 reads CASSYFPDSLLFF. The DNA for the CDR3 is TGTGCCAGCAGTTACTTCCCGGACAGTTTGCTGTTTTTT.

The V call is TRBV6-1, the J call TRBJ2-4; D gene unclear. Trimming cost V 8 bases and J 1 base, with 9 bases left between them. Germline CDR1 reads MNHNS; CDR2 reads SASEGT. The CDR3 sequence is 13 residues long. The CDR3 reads CASQPAAKNIQYF. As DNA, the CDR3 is TGTGCCAGCCAACCCGCCGCCAAAAACATTCAGTACTTC.

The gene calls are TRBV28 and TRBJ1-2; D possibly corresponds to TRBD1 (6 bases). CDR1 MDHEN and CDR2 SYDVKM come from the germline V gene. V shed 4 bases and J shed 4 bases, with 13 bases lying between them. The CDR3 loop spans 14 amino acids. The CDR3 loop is CASSSVGQSYGYTF. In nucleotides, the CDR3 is TGTGCCAGCAGTTCAGTCGGACAGAGCTATGGCTACACCTTC.

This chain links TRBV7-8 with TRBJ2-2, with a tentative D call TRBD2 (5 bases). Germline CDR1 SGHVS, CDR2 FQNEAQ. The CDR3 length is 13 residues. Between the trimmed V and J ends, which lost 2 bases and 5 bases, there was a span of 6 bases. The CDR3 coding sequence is TGTGCCAGCAGCTTAAGGGAGACCGGGGAGCTGTTTTTT. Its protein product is CASSLRETGELFF.

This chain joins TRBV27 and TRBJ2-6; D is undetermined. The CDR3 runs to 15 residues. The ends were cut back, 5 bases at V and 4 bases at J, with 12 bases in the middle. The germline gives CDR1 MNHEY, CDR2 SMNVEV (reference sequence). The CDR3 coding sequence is TGTGCCAGCAGTCCCCCTCCAGCGGGGGCCAACGTCCTGACTTTC. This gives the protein CASSPPPAGANVLTF.

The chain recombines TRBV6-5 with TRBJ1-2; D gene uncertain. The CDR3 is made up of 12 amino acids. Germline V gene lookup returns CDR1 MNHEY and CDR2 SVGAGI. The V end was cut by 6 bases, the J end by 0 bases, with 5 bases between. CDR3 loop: CASRGANYGYTF. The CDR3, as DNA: TGTGCCAGCAGGGGCGCTAACTATGGCTACACCTTC.